Shown below are 29 T cell receptor beta chains from a single sample sequenced in a study of tissue T cells after allogeneic stem cell transplantation. The data were produced by immunoSEQ multiplex PCR, yet TCRdb's version contains in-frame clones alone and is incomplete. In the table there are approximately 3,000 clones, roughly 69% of which are singletons. Enrolled prospectively were adult allogeneic hematopoietic cell transplant recipients whose graft-versus-host disease was steroid-refractory. This sample comprised duodenal tissue, obtained at autopsy. Source of these receptors: an older male patient with steroid-refractory graft-versus-host disease after an allogeneic stem cell transplant. Some T cells may be graft donor cells.

This sequence joins TRBV25-1 and TRBJ1-3, with D perhaps TRBD1 (5 bases). This CDR3 contains 16 residues. Looked up from germline, CDR1 is MGHDK and CDR2 is SYGVNS. V dropped 3 bases and J dropped 2 bases, with 14 bases sitting between them. CDR3 nucleotide sequence: TGTGCCAGCAGTGACGGCGGCGGGGGTACTGGAAACACCATATATTTT. It translates to CASSDGGGGTGNTIYF.

V gene TRBV18 combines with J gene TRBJ1-1; TRBD1 aligns across 10 bases. V dropped 1 base and J dropped 11; count of bases not matched to a gene: 16. Germline lookup yields CDR1 KGHSH and CDR2 LQKENI. The CDR3 has 17 residues. The CDR3 sequence: CASSPLRDRGRDTRAFF. CDR3 sequence (DNA): TGTGCCAGCTCACCACTTAGAGACAGGGGGCGAGATACCCGTGCTTTCTTT.

The J gene is TRBJ2-7, the V gene TRBV14; maybe TRBD2 (6 bases). V lost 3 bases and J lost 2, with 17 bases in between. CDR1 is SGHDN and CDR2 is FVKESK in the germline V gene. The CDR3 runs to 16 residues. The CDR3, as DNA: TGTGCCAGCAGCCAGTGGGACTCCGGAAACGCCTACGAGCAGTACTTC. It translates to CASSQWDSGNAYEQYF.

Relative to its sample, this clone is medium-sized. The gene calls are TRBV6-2 or TRBV6-3 and TRBJ1-5; unclear D gene. Germline V gives CDR1 MNHEY, CDR2 SVGEGT. The CDR3 totals 12 residues. V lost 0 bases and J lost 13, with 10 bases in between. The CDR3 protein is CASSYSGKQQHF. The CDR3 DNA follows: TGTGCCAGCAGTTACTCTGGCAAACAACAGCATTTT.

DNA for the CDR3: TGTGCCAGCAGTTCCTGGGACAGACAAGAGACCCAGTACTTC. Its translation: CASSSWDRQETQYF. The chain is built from TRBV6-2 or TRBV6-3 and TRBJ2-5; 7 nucleotides match TRBD1. This CDR3 has 14 residues. Germline V gene data show CDR1 as MNHEY and CDR2 as SVGEGT. The junction had 4 bases not matched to a gene; V was cut back by 4 bases and J by 2 bases.

This clone was seen only a few times. V usage is TRBV7-9 and J usage is TRBJ2-5; weak D call: TRBD1 (6 bases). V was cut by 4 bases and J by 2 bases, with 14 bases left in between. The CDR3 runs to 15 residues. CDR1 and CDR2 from the germline V gene are SEHNR and FQNEAQ (reference sequence). The CDR3 region is CASSSDRIVQETQYF. Written as DNA, the CDR3 is TGTGCCAGCAGCTCAGACAGGATTGTACAAGAGACCCAGTACTTC.

This sequence joins TRBV24-1 and TRBJ2-2; D remains unclear. The CDR3 totals 14 residues. V lost 4 bases and J 3 bases, leaving 8 bases between the germline ends. CDR1 is KGHDR and CDR2 is SFDVKD in the germline V gene. CDR3 sequence: CATSDPRHTGELFF. DNA of the CDR3: TGTGCCACCAGTGACCCTAGACACACCGGGGAGCTGTTTTTT.

This rearrangement joins TRBV12-3 or TRBV12-4 to TRBJ2-7; D remains ambiguous. The ends were cut back, 8 bases at V and 7 bases at J, with 12 bases in the middle. The CDR3 extends over 11 amino acids. CDR3 protein: CASGWVEEQYF. Written as DNA, the CDR3 is TGTGCCAGCGGGTGGGTGGAGGAGCAGTACTTC.

J is TRBJ1-2 and V is TRBV6-5; a possible D gene is TRBD1 (6 bases). This CDR3 is 13 amino acids long. Between the trimmed V and J ends, which lost 7 bases and 7 bases, there was a span of 16 bases. CDR1 and CDR2 (germline): MNHEY, SVGAGI. This chain's CDR3 is CASIPTGVGGYTF. In nucleotides, the CDR3 is TGTGCCAGCATCCCGACAGGCGTCGGTGGCTACACCTTC.

Of note for this clone: Germline is not matched at one junction end, which may reflect a read error. The chain joins TRBV7-9 to TRBJ1-4; perhaps TRBD1 as D (5 bases). The V gene's germline CDR1 is SEHNR and CDR2 FQNEAQ (reference sequence). The CDR3 has 10 amino acids. CDR3 sequence (DNA): TGTGCCAGCAGCTTAGGAACGGGACTTTTT. Translated: CASSLGTGLF.

The chain links TRBV6-2 or TRBV6-3 to TRBJ2-7; D ambiguous. There are 11 residues in the CDR3. Trimming took off 4 bases at V and 6 bases at J, with 7 bases between the two ends. Germline V gene data show CDR1 as MNHEY and CDR2 as SVGEGT. The CDR3 loop is CASSSSVEQYF. CDR3 coding DNA: TGTGCCAGCAGTTCCTCGGTCGAGCAGTACTTC.

The chain recombines TRBV6-5 with TRBJ2-5, with D perhaps matching TRBD2 (5 bases). The CDR3 runs to 12 residues. Germline V lookup: CDR1 MNHEY, CDR2 SVGAGI. V was pared by 11 bases and J by 2 bases, with 12 bases between. The DNA of the CDR3 is TGTGCCGTCCGGGGTGGGCAAGAGACCCAGTACTTC. Its protein is CAVRGGQETQYF.

This chain uses TRBV20-1 with TRBJ2-7, with D perhaps TRBD2 (5 bases). Germline V CDR1 and CDR2: DFQATT, SNEGSKA (reference sequence). The CDR3 spans 11 residues. Trimming shortened V by 3 bases and J by 6 bases, and 9 bases separated the two germline ends. CDR3 sequence: CSARDSTEQYF. The CDR3 nucleotides are TGCAGTGCTAGGGACTCAACCGAGCAGTACTTC.

Note on this clone: Other DNA variants within this sample encode the same CDR3. The V call is TRBV12-3 or TRBV12-4, the J call TRBJ2-5, with no clear D. CDR3 length: 12 amino acids. V was cut by 6 bases and J by 5 bases, with 10 bases left in between. In nucleotides, the CDR3 is TGTGCCAGCAGCCTGACAAGGGAGACCCAGTACTTC. It is translated as CASSLTRETQYF.

The chain couples TRBV11-2 to TRBJ2-2; 7 nucleotides agree with TRBD2. CDR1 SGHAT and CDR2 FQNNGV come from the germline V gene. The CDR3 loop spans 14 amino acids. The J segment lost 5 bases and the V segment lost 10 bases, leaving 10 bases of the junction unmatched. The CDR3 is CATQIRAGTGELFF. In nucleotides, the CDR3 is TGTGCCACCCAAATTAGAGCGGGGACCGGGGAGCTGTTTTTT.

This clone was counted once. The chain has TRBV10-3 and TRBJ2-1; the D is unclear. Trimming took 6 bases from V and 8 from J, leaving 11 bases between them. Germline lookup yields CDR1 ENHRY and CDR2 SYGVKD. This CDR3 is built from 12 residues. CDR3 in DNA: TGTGCCATCAGAGATATAGGGTATGAGCAGTTCTTC. Encoded protein: CAIRDIGYEQFF.

The chain links TRBV18 to TRBJ2-1, with 8 nucleotides matching TRBD1. Per the germline V gene, CDR1 is KGHSH and CDR2 is LQKENI. The V segment lost 4 bases and the J segment 7 bases; nucleotides outside the gene matches: 6. CDR3 length: 14 amino acids. CDR3 region: CASSHGQGLNEQFF. In nucleotides, the CDR3 is TGTGCCAGCTCACACGGACAGGGCCTTAATGAGCAGTTCTTC.

The V gene is TRBV27, the J gene TRBJ1-5; D call uncertain. The CDR3 runs 12 residues. The germline V and J ends were trimmed by 5 bases and 4 bases, with 6 bases remaining between them. CDR1 is MNHEY, CDR2 SMNVEV, per germline (reference sequence). The CDR3 sequence: CASSPLNQPQHF. CDR3 in DNA: TGTGCCAGCAGTCCCCTGAATCAGCCCCAGCATTTT.

The chain employs TRBV15 and TRBJ2-7; 10 positions agree with TRBD1. Germline-derived CDR1 and CDR2 are LNHNV and YYDKDF (reference sequence). V was pared by 3 bases and J by 2 bases, with 1 base of the junction left unmatched. CDR3 length equals 14 residues. Here the CDR3 DNA reads TGTGCCACCAGCAGCGACAGGGGGCCCTACGAGCAGTACTTC. It translates to CATSSDRGPYEQYF.

This clone came up once. The V and J genes are TRBV29-1 and TRBJ2-6; D unclear. The CDR3 is 14 residues long. Trimming cost V 6 bases and J 0 bases, with 9 bases left between them. The germline V gene has CDR1 SQVTM and CDR2 ANQGSEA. As DNA, the CDR3 is TGCAGCGTCCAGAGTAGCTCTGGGGCCAACGTCCTGACTTTC. It translates to CSVQSSSGANVLTF.

This clone was seen a handful of times. The V call is TRBV5-1, the J call TRBJ2-2; a possible D gene is TRBD1 (6 bases). Germline V gene data show CDR1 as SGHRS and CDR2 as YFSETQ. V lost 2 bases, J lost 8 bases, and 10 bases lay in between. The length of the CDR3 is 13 residues. This CDR3 is CASSFGQPGELFF. In DNA form, the CDR3 reads TGCGCCAGCAGCTTCGGACAGCCGGGGGAGCTGTTTTTT.

V usage is TRBV7-2 and J usage is TRBJ2-7; TRBD1 agrees at 10 bases. The CDR3 loop spans 16 amino acids. V dropped 2 bases and J dropped 5; count of bases not matched to a gene: 9. Germline CDR1 is SGHTA and CDR2 is FQGNSA. The CDR3 sequence is CASSLSPRDRGNEQYF. In DNA form, the CDR3 reads TGTGCCAGCAGCTTAAGCCCTCGGGACAGGGGTAACGAGCAGTACTTC.

This chain joins TRBV5-1 and TRBJ2-7, with 9 nucleotides matching TRBD1. The germline CDR1 and CDR2 sequences are SGHRS and YFSETQ. The CDR3 loop spans 14 amino acids. V trimming: 6 bases; J trimming: 3 bases; junction bases outside the gene matches: 7. This CDR3 is CASTEGQGFYEQYF. CDR3 DNA: TGCGCCAGCACTGAGGGACAGGGATTCTACGAGCAGTACTTC. Based on the CDR3 plus reference TRBV5-1 and TRBJ2-7, the full variable domain is KAGVTQTPRYLIKTRGQQVTLSCSPISGHRSVSWYQQTPGQGLQFLFEYFSETQRNKGNFPGRFSGRQFSNSRSEMNVSTLELGDSALYLCASTEGQGFYEQYFGPGTRLTVT.

This chain links TRBV6-2 or TRBV6-3 with TRBJ1-2; no reliable D call. The CDR3 loop spans 13 amino acids. CDR1 is MNHEY and CDR2 is SVGEGT in the germline V gene. Trimming removed 2 bases at V and 8 bases at J, with 12 bases between. The chain's CDR3 is CASSYRTREGYTF. DNA of the CDR3: TGTGCCAGCAGTTACCGGACCCGGGAAGGCTACACCTTC.

This sequence joins TRBV18 and TRBJ1-1; no firm D call. Germline loops: CDR1 KGHSH, CDR2 LQKENI. V lost 4 bases to trimming and J lost 1 base, with 10 bases between them. The CDR3 length is 14 residues. The CDR3 region has the DNA TGTGCCAGCTCACTCTCCAGCTGGAACACTGAAGCTTTCTTT. This codes for CASSLSSWNTEAFF.

The CDR3 nucleotides read TGTGCCAGCAGCTTCTCAGGGGTCCCCAATCAGCCCCAGCATTTT. Protein: CASSFSGVPNQPQHF. This chain uses TRBV7-8 with TRBJ1-5; D is perhaps TRBD1 (6 bases). CDR3 size: 15 residues. Germline CDR1 reads SGHVS; CDR2 reads FQNEAQ. Trimming shortened V by 3 bases and J by 3 bases, and 12 bases separated the two germline ends.

This clone is termed medium-sized (0.01 to 0.1%). The chain joins TRBV7-2 to TRBJ2-5, with D possibly TRBD2 on 5 matching bases. CDR3 size: 17 residues. Trimming removed 5 bases from V and 5 bases from J, with 24 bases in between. From germline, CDR1 is SGHTA and CDR2 FQGNSA. CDR3 coding DNA: TGTGCCAGCAGCGCCCTCGCCCTAGCCCACTTTAGGGAGACCCAGTACTTC. Protein: CASSALALAHFRETQYF.

The chain recombines TRBV5-6 with TRBJ1-2; no clear D. The germline gives CDR1 SGHDT, CDR2 YYEEEE. The CDR3 sequence is 12 residues long. The V and J ends lost 0 bases and 6 bases respectively, with 6 bases between them. The CDR3 DNA sequence: TGTGCCAGCAGCTTGGGGGATCATGGCTACACCTTC. It specifies CASSLGDHGYTF.

This clone turned up a few times. Different DNA sequences within this sample yield the same CDR3. V usage is TRBV4-3 and J usage is TRBJ1-3; unclear D gene. Germline values: CDR1 LGHNA, CDR2 YSLEER. V lost 3 bases, J lost 4 bases, and 4 bases lay in between. The CDR3 contains 12 residues. In nucleotides, the CDR3 is TGCGCCAGCAGCCAGGAAGGAAACACCATATATTTT. Translated, it gives CASSQEGNTIYF.